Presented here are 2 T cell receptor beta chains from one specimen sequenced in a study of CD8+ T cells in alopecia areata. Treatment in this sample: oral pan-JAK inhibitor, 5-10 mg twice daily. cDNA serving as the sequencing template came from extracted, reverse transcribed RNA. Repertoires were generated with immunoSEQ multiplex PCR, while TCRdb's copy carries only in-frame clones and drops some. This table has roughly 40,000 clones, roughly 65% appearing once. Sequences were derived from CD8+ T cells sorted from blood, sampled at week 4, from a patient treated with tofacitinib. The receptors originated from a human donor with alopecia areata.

In DNA, the CDR3 is TGTGCCAGCAGTGAGAGTGGGGCCAACGTCCTGACTTTC. It specifies CASSESGANVLTF. The chain joins TRBV25-1 to TRBJ2-6; D is unresolved. The germline CDR1 and CDR2 sequences are MGHDK and SYGVNS. There are 13 residues in the CDR3. V lost 3 bases, J lost 3 bases, and 3 bases lay in between.

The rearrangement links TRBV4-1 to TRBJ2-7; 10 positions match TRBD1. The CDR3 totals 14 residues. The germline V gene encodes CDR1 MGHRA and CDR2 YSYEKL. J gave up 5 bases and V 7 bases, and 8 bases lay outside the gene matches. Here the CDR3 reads CASMVGDRGNEQYF. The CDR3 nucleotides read TGCGCCAGCATGGTAGGGGACAGGGGAAACGAGCAGTACTTC.